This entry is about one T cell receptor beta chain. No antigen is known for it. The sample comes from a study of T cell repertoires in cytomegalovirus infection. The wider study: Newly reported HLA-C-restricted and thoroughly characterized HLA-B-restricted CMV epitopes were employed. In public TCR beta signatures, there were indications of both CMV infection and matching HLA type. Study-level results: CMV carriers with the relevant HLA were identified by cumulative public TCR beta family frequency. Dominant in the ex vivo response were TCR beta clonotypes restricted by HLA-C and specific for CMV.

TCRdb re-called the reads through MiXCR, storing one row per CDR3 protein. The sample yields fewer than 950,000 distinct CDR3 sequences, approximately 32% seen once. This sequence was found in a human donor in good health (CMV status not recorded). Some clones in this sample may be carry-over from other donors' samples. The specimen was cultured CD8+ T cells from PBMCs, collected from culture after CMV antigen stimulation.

The CDR3 spells CASSFGLAGGFYNEQFF. The CDR3 nucleotides are TGTGCCAGCAGTTTCGGACTAGCGGGGGGCTTTTACAATGAGCAGTTCTTC. The V and J genes are TRBV28 and TRBJ2-1; 14 bases are a match to TRBD2. This CDR3 has 17 amino acids. With V trimmed by 3 bases and J by 4 bases, 5 bases remained unmatched. CDR1 and CDR2 (germline): MDHEN, SYDVKM.